This T cell receptor beta chain was recovered during a study of blood T cell repertoires in COVID-19. In the study overall: Sources were T cells, B-cell-depleted T cells, or PBMCs; the material itself was cDNA or gDNA.

The Seattle patients joined while their infection was active and were tracked longitudinally afterward. Method: immunoSEQ multiplex PCR; TCRdb's copy keeps in-frame clones and lacks some. This table holds around 160,000 clones, roughly 85% found once. Sequenced material: peripheral blood. The clonotype was recovered from a woman in her fifties or sixties with COVID-19, enrolled during active disease.

The CDR3 sequence is CASSERQDTEAFF. The CDR3 region has the DNA TGTGCCAGCAGTGAAAGGCAGGACACTGAAGCTTTCTTT. V gene TRBV2 combines with J gene TRBJ1-1; D is undetermined. Trimming shortened V by 2 bases and J by 3 bases, and 7 bases separated the two germline ends. The CDR3 runs to 13 residues. Germline CDR1 reads SNHLY; CDR2 reads FYNNEI. Filled out from reference TRBV2 and TRBJ1-1, the complete variable domain reads EPEVTQTPSHQVTQMGQEVILRCVPISNHLYFYWYRQILGQKVEFLVSFYNNEISEKSEIFDDQFSVERPDGSNFTLKIRSTKLEDSAMYFCASSERQDTEAFFGQGTRLTVV.